The 21 T cell receptor beta chains below all came from one sample that was sequenced in a study of beta chain features in type 1 diabetes. As every portion of the isolated RNA was reverse transcribed, the sequencing read expressed TCRB transcripts. The data were produced by immunoSEQ multiplex PCR, yet TCRdb's version contains in-frame clones alone and is incomplete. In the table there are under 400,000 clones, 11% to 15% of which are singletons. The sample was central memory CD4+ T cells from blood. These receptors were collected from a man between 25 and 39 years old in good health.

The V call is TRBV6-1, the J call TRBJ2-7; D might be TRBD2 (6 bases). Germline CDR1 and CDR2: MNHNS and SASEGT. The ends were cut back, 7 bases at V and 7 bases at J, with 23 bases in the middle. The CDR3 loop spans 15 amino acids. CDR3 loop: CASKPNLGGPGEQYV. The CDR3 nucleotides are TGTGCCAGCAAACCAAATCTTGGAGGGCCGGGGGAGCAGTACGTC.

The J gene is TRBJ2-1, the V gene TRBV18, with 15 bases fitting TRBD2. The CDR3 is made up of 19 amino acids. J was trimmed by 4 bases and V by 0 bases; bases with no gene match: 7. CDR1 and CDR2 from the germline V gene are KGHSH and LQKENI. CDR3 sequence: CASSPPGLAGGSPYNEQFF. CDR3 bases: TGTGCCAGCTCACCACCCGGACTAGCGGGGGGGTCCCCTTACAATGAGCAGTTCTTC.

There are a few counts of this clone. Compared with germline, one end of the junction differs, possibly owing to a read error. The rearrangement uses TRBV7-7 and TRBJ2-5, with TRBD2 as a possible D gene (7 bases). This CDR3 has 14 amino acids. Germline loops: CDR1 SSHAT, CDR2 FNYEAQ (reference sequence). Here the CDR3 DNA reads TGTGCTAGCAGCATCGAGGGGGGGGCTGGGACCCAGTACTTC. Residues: CASSIEGGAGTQYF.

The J gene is TRBJ1-2, the V gene TRBV20-1; possible D gene TRBD1, 5 bases. The CDR3 has 11 residues. Germline V gene data show CDR1 as DFQATT and CDR2 as SNEGSKA (reference sequence). Trimming shortened V by 5 bases and J by 6 bases, and 10 bases separated the two germline ends. DNA for the CDR3: TGCAGTGCTGAGACAGTGAATGGCTACACCTTC. Translation: CSAETVNGYTF.

A few counts support this clone. V usage is TRBV5-5 and J usage is TRBJ1-2, with D unclear. The CDR3 contains 15 residues. Trimming removed 4 bases from V and 4 bases from J, with 17 bases in between. Germline CDR1 and CDR2: SGHKS and YYEKEE (reference sequence). Written as DNA, the CDR3 is TGTGCCAGCAGCCCTAACCCGACCGAGGTCTATGGCTACACCTTC. Translating gives CASSPNPTEVYGYTF.

In this sample, this clone turned up a few times. This chain joins TRBV19 and TRBJ1-5, with TRBD1 matching over 8 bases. Trimming took 3 bases from V and 3 from J; bases not matched to a gene: 4. CDR1 is LNHDA and CDR2 is SQIVND in the germline V gene (reference sequence). The CDR3 loop spans 15 amino acids. CDR3 residues: CASSIRQGPNQPQHF. CDR3 DNA: TGTGCCAGTAGTATCAGACAGGGGCCCAATCAGCCCCAGCATTTT.

This chain connects TRBV5-4 to TRBJ1-2; D might be TRBD1 (6 bases). This CDR3 has 16 amino acids. V lost 4 bases to trimming and J lost 0 bases, with 16 bases between them. Germline-derived CDR1 and CDR2 are SGHNT and YYREEE (reference sequence). The CDR3, as DNA: TGTGCCAGCAGCCAAGATATGGCAGGGGCTAACTATGGCTACACCTTC. This translates into CASSQDMAGANYGYTF.

The chain has TRBV6-5 and TRBJ2-2, with a tentative D call TRBD2 (6 bases). V lost 4 bases and J lost 7, with 16 bases in between. The CDR3 consists of 15 residues. CDR1 and CDR2 (germline): MNHEY, SVGAGI. CDR3 in amino acids: CASSSRGGGYGELFF. The CDR3 nucleotides are TGTGCCAGCAGTTCCCGCGGCGGAGGGTACGGGGAGCTGTTTTTT.

The chain employs TRBV5-6 and TRBJ2-3; D remains unclear. The CDR3 has 14 residues. The V end lost 3 bases, the J end lost 0 bases, and 8 bases lay between the germline ends. Germline CDR1 SGHDT, CDR2 YYEEEE. CDR3 sequence (DNA): TGTGCCAGCAGCTATACTATCAGCACAGATACGCAGTATTTT. It specifies CASSYTISTDTQYF.

This clone was recorded at least ten times. The genes are TRBV28 and TRBJ1-4; no clear D gene. V was shortened by 6 bases and J by 7 bases, with 9 bases between the two germline ends. Germline V gene lookup returns CDR1 MDHEN and CDR2 SYDVKM. CDR3 size: 12 residues. As DNA, the CDR3 is TGTGCCAGCAGCTTAGTTAGTGAAAAACTGTTTTTT. This gives the protein CASSLVSEKLFF.

This clone was found a few times. This chain connects TRBV5-6 to TRBJ2-7; 9 bases are shared with TRBD1. The V gene's germline CDR1 is SGHDT and CDR2 YYEEEE. The V and J ends lost 2 bases and 5 bases, in that order; junction bases with no gene match: 8. The CDR3 contains 15 residues. CDR3 in DNA: TGTGCCAGCAGCTTAGACAGGGGGAATCGGAACGAGCAGTACTTC. Translated, it gives CASSLDRGNRNEQYF.

The V and J genes are TRBV7-8 and TRBJ2-7; D is possibly TRBD2 (6 bases). V lost 3 bases to trimming and J lost 4 bases, with 13 bases between them. The germline gives CDR1 SGHVS, CDR2 FQNEAQ. CDR3 length equals 14 residues. The CDR3 region has the DNA TGTGCCAGCAGCTTGAACCCCGGGGGTTACGAGCAGTACGTC. It yields the protein CASSLNPGGYEQYV.

The CDR3: CASSQRTDSGNTIYF. CDR3 DNA sequence: TGCGCCAGCAGCCAAAGGACAGACTCTGGAAACACCATATATTTT. V usage is TRBV4-1 and J usage is TRBJ1-3; D may be TRBD1 (6 bases). The V end was cut by 2 bases, the J end by 0 bases, with 8 bases between. Per germline, CDR1 MGHRA and CDR2 YSYEKL. CDR3 length equals 15 residues.

V is TRBV5-1 and J is TRBJ2-5; D ambiguous. Per germline, CDR1 SGHRS and CDR2 YFSETQ. The CDR3 runs 14 residues. V lost 4 bases and J lost 1, with 11 bases in between. The CDR3 DNA sequence: TGCGCCAGCAGCCGACGGCCTTTCCAAGAGACCCAGTACTTC. Its protein product is CASSRRPFQETQYF.

This clone was seen a handful of times. One base away lies a much larger clone, so this may be a sequencing read error. The V call is TRBV2, the J call TRBJ2-6, with D hard to call. V lost 6 bases to trimming and J lost 0 bases, with 6 bases between them. CDR1 is SNHLY, CDR2 FYNNEI, per germline. This CDR3 contains 14 residues. This CDR3 is CASSLHSGANVLTF. CDR3 nucleotide sequence: TGTGCCAGCAGCCTCCACTCTGGGGCCAACGTCCTGACTTTC.

The rearrangement joins TRBV7-9 to TRBJ2-7, with no clear D. Trimming shortened V by 5 bases and J by 3 bases, and 8 bases separated the two germline ends. The CDR3 contains 12 residues. Looked up from germline, CDR1 is SEHNR and CDR2 is FQNEAQ (reference sequence). CDR3 protein: CASSPDHYEQYF. CDR3 DNA sequence: TGTGCCAGCAGCCCGGATCACTACGAGCAGTACTTC.

This clone has more than one count but fewer than ten. V and J are TRBV7-2 and TRBJ1-5; TRBD1 agrees at 7 bases. The CDR3 has 18 amino acids. Germline V gene lookup returns CDR1 SGHTA and CDR2 FQGNSA. J gave up 7 bases and V 2 bases, and 17 bases lay outside the gene matches. The CDR3 loop is CASSLLGSGRGGWQPQHF. DNA for the CDR3: TGTGCCAGCAGCTTACTCGGATCGGGCAGGGGGGGATGGCAGCCCCAGCATTTT.

The rearrangement links TRBV7-2 to TRBJ1-5; D not resolved. The V end lost 0 bases, the J end lost 4 bases, and 10 bases lay between the germline ends. The CDR3 covers 15 residues. Germline V lookup: CDR1 SGHTA, CDR2 FQGNSA. CDR3 residues: CASSLAEVSNQPQHF. The CDR3 region has the DNA TGTGCCAGCAGCTTAGCTGAGGTATCAAATCAGCCCCAGCATTTT.

The table lists this clone with a few counts. The chain recombines TRBV19 with TRBJ2-5; D is unresolved. Trimming shortened V by 6 bases and J by 5 bases, and 10 bases separated the two germline ends. Germline assignment: CDR1 LNHDA and CDR2 SQIVND (reference sequence). The length of the CDR3 is 12 residues. CDR3 in DNA: TGTGCCAGTAGCCATAATTGGGAGACCCAGTACTTC. It is translated as CASSHNWETQYF.

The chain uses TRBV4-3 and TRBJ2-3; D unclear. The germline V gene has CDR1 LGHNA and CDR2 YSLEER. The CDR3 is 14 residues long. V was trimmed by 0 bases and J by 5 bases, leaving 9 bases between them. CDR3 bases: TGCGCCAGCAGCCAAGATCCCCTAGTAGATACGCAGTATTTT. Protein product: CASSQDPLVDTQYF.

The chain combines TRBV4-3 with TRBJ2-1; 8 bases fit TRBD2. The trim removed 2 bases at V and 7 bases at J, leaving 13 bases unmatched. Germline V gene lookup returns CDR1 LGHNA and CDR2 YSLEER. This CDR3 is 17 amino acids long. The CDR3 sequence is CASSQLGGGGPWNEQFF. The CDR3 DNA is TGCGCCAGCAGCCAACTGGGAGGCGGGGGGCCCTGGAATGAGCAGTTCTTC.